The 16 T cell receptor beta chains presented below share a single source sample, sequenced in a study of cytomegalovirus exposure and HLA in healthy donors. Both 60 Vbeta primers and 13 Jbeta primers went into the PCR. The method was immunoSEQ multiplex PCR; TCRdb's version includes in-frame clones alone and lacks a portion of them. The sample includes fewer than 250,000 clones, 87% seen only once; the top ten take 1.3%. What was sequenced was PBMCs. Every receptor here comes from a man aged 30 to 45 in good health and CMV-seronegative.

The rearrangement links TRBV23-1 to TRBJ2-1, with 9 bases identical to TRBD1. TRBV23-1 is annotated as an ORF whose role is uncertain. The CDR3 sequence is 16 residues long. The V gene end was trimmed by 0 bases and the J gene end by 5 bases; junction bases not matched to a gene: 5. The CDR3 DNA reads as TGCGCCAGCAGTCAATCGGGGACAGGGAGTGACAATGAGCAGTTCTTC. This sequence encodes CASSQSGTGSDNEQFF.

The V and J genes are TRBV4-3 and TRBJ2-2, with a weak D call TRBD2 (7 bases). The CDR3 is 17 residues long. V was pared by 0 bases and J by 5 bases, with 16 bases between. CDR1 is LGHNA and CDR2 is YSLEER in the germline V gene. CDR3 sequence: CASSQDPEGGRTGELFF. The CDR3 DNA reads as TGCGCCAGCAGCCAAGATCCGGAGGGGGGGAGAACCGGGGAGCTGTTTTTT.

The J gene is TRBJ2-5, the V gene TRBV4-1, with a possible D match to TRBD2 (5 bases). The assigned J gene may be wrong: the sequence end matches TRBJ2-7 better. The CDR3 covers 16 residues. Germline V gene sequence: CDR1 MGHRA, CDR2 YSYEKL. For the CDR3, the DNA is TGCGCCAGCAGCCGTGACTGGCGAGGGAGTGGATACGAGCAGTACTTC. Encoded protein: CASSRDWRGSGYEQYF.

The chain employs TRBV7-9 and TRBJ2-1; D might be TRBD1 (5 bases). Germline values: CDR1 SEHNR, CDR2 FQNEAQ (reference sequence). V was pared by 2 bases and J by 6 bases, with 17 bases between. This CDR3 region has 16 residues. The CDR3 sequence is CASSLRPGQGTNEQFF. CDR3 coding DNA: TGTGCCAGCAGCTTAAGGCCCGGCCAGGGTACCAATGAGCAGTTCTTC.

The gene calls are TRBV27 and TRBJ2-1; 8 nucleotides match TRBD1. Per germline, CDR1 MNHEY and CDR2 SMNVEV (reference sequence). CDR3 length: 12 amino acids. Trimming cost V 5 bases and J 10 bases; bases outside gene matches: 4. Here the CDR3 DNA reads TGTGCCAGCAGTAGAGGGACAGGCGAGCAGTTCTTC. It codes for CASSRGTGEQFF.

The rearrangement links TRBV27 to TRBJ2-5; D may be TRBD2 (7 bases). CDR1 and CDR2 from the germline V gene are MNHEY and SMNVEV (reference sequence). CDR3 length: 13 residues. V was shortened by 8 bases and J by 5 bases, with 15 bases between the two germline ends. CDR3 sequence reads: CASGGALRETQYF. The CDR3, as DNA: TGTGCCAGCGGGGGGGCTTTAAGGGAGACCCAGTACTTC.

This chain uses TRBV25-1 with TRBJ2-2; D is unclear. V lost 6 bases, J lost 6 bases, and 14 bases lay in between. Germline CDR1 reads MGHDK; CDR2 reads SYGVNS. The CDR3 has 14 residues. CDR3 sequence reads: CASREPLVPGELFF. The CDR3 DNA follows: TGTGCCAGCAGGGAGCCTCTCGTACCCGGGGAGCTGTTTTTT.

The count of this clone is one. The chain joins TRBV6-5 to TRBJ1-4; D not certain. V was pared by 6 bases and J by 11 bases, with 10 bases between. CDR1 is MNHEY and CDR2 is SVGAGI in the germline V gene. This CDR3 is built from 11 residues. As DNA, the CDR3 is TGTGCCAGCAGCCGAGGTTTTAAACTGTTTTTT. Its translation: CASSRGFKLFF.

The chain employs TRBV11-2 and TRBJ2-1; D unclear. The CDR3 totals 14 residues. Germline V gene data show CDR1 as SGHAT and CDR2 as FQNNGV. The V and J ends lost 2 bases and 3 bases respectively, with 8 bases between them. CDR3 sequence reads: CASSLSAFYNEQFF. For the CDR3, the DNA is TGTGCCAGCAGCTTATCAGCGTTCTACAATGAGCAGTTCTTC.

V and J are TRBV5-4 and TRBJ1-1; 7 positions match TRBD1. The CDR3 is 13 amino acids. CDR1 is SGHNT and CDR2 is YYREEE in the germline V gene (reference sequence). J was trimmed by 1 base and V by 8 bases; bases with no gene match: 5. The CDR3 DNA reads as TGTGCCAGTGCCCGGGACAGGAACACTGAAGCTTTCTTT. Amino acid sequence: CASARDRNTEAFF. The whole variable domain, remainder taken from reference TRBV5-4 and TRBJ1-1, is ETGVTQSPTHLIKTRGQQVTLRCSSQSGHNTVSWYQQALGQGPQFIFQYYREEENGRGNFPPRFSGLQFPNYSSELNVNALELDDSALYLCASARDRNTEAFFGQGTRLTVV.

The V call is TRBV7-6, the J call TRBJ2-1; 13 bases agree with TRBD2. Germline assignment: CDR1 SGHVS and CDR2 FNYEAQ. This CDR3 has 17 amino acids. Losses at the gene ends were 1 base for V and 2 bases for J; bases not matched to a gene: 2. CDR3 residues: CASSLEGTSGTYNEQFF. CDR3 DNA: TGTGCCAGCAGCTTAGAAGGGACTAGCGGGACCTACAATGAGCAGTTCTTC.

The J gene is TRBJ1-2, the V gene TRBV19, with a weak D call TRBD1 (6 bases). Germline assignment: CDR1 LNHDA and CDR2 SQIVND (reference sequence). The CDR3 runs to 14 residues. Trimming removed 4 bases at V and 3 bases at J, with 12 bases between. The CDR3 DNA is TGTGCCAGTAGTACTACAGGGTCTTACTATGGCTACACCTTC. Protein sequence: CASSTTGSYYGYTF.

The chain employs TRBV6-1 and TRBJ1-5; unclear D gene. V dropped 3 bases and J dropped 4 bases, with 4 bases sitting between them. Per the germline V gene, CDR1 is MNHNS and CDR2 is SASEGT. The CDR3 loop spans 12 amino acids. The CDR3 sequence is CASSDPNQPQHF. The CDR3 DNA reads TGTGCCAGCAGTGACCCTAATCAGCCCCAGCATTTT.

V and J are TRBV18 and TRBJ2-7, with D possibly matching TRBD2 (5 bases). This CDR3 has 13 amino acids. CDR1 is KGHSH and CDR2 is LQKENI in the germline V gene. V was clipped by 5 bases and J by 1 base, with 9 bases between them. For the CDR3, the DNA is TGTGCCAGCTCAGTACTAGAATCCTACGAGCAGTACTTC. Residues: CASSVLESYEQYF.

This clone is a singleton in its sample. As DNA, the CDR3 is TGTGCCAGCAGTTCCCACACTATCGGCGCCGGAGGGGATGAGCAGTTCTTC. Encoded protein: CASSSHTIGAGGDEQFF. This rearrangement joins TRBV28 to TRBJ2-1; a possible D gene is TRBD2 (6 bases). Between the trimmed V and J ends, which lost 4 bases and 8 bases, there was a span of 24 bases. Germline V lookup: CDR1 MDHEN, CDR2 SYDVKM. The CDR3 extends over 17 amino acids.

The chain combines TRBV7-9 with TRBJ2-6; D is unresolved. V lost 5 bases and J lost 0, with 17 bases in between. The germline V gene encodes CDR1 SEHNR and CDR2 FQNEAQ (reference sequence). This CDR3 has 18 residues. DNA of the CDR3: TGTGCCAGCAGCCCCCTCCACAGTTCGAACTCTGGGGCCAACGTCCTGACTTTC. This codes for CASSPLHSSNSGANVLTF.